The entry below gives a single T cell receptor beta chain sequence along with its context. Its antigen is currently unknown. The data are from a study of cytotoxic CD8 clonotypes in ibrutinib-treated CLL. Study-wide results and limits: Clonality measured at baseline exceeded age-matched healthy donors, tracking circulating CD8+ T-cell counts.

Germline V gives CDR1 MRHNA, CDR2 SNTAGT. The CDR3 runs 17 residues. Trimming pared 0 bases from V and 4 bases from J, leaving 16 bases between. Measured with immunoSEQ multiplex PCR; TCRdb has only the in-frame clones, and not every one. The sample includes approximately 190,000 clones, just under 80% seen only once; the top ten take around 10%. The sequence derives from a human donor with chronic lymphocytic leukemia. J is TRBJ2-1 and V is TRBV6-4; D gene unclear. Source: PBMCs, taken after 12 months of ibrutinib treatment. In nucleotides, the CDR3 is TGTGCCAGCAGTGACTCGATAGCTGCTTTCTTATACAATGAGCAGTTCTTC. Translated, it gives CASSDSIAAFLYNEQFF.